A single sample gave rise to the 6 T cell receptor beta chains below, sequenced in a study of T cells in Graves' hyperthyroidism and ophthalmopathy (dated by TCRdb to about 2019). Receptors were amplified or captured by multiplex PCR. The instrument was an Illumina HiSeq 2000. TCR beta CDR3 regions were amplified from RNA transcripts. The TCR CDR3 was subjected to a first round of RT-PCR using the HTBI primer set and the Qiagen OneStep RT-PCR kit. Using fastp at Q25 and MiXCR, TCRdb reprocessed the public reads and kept productive beta chains. CDR3 protein duplicates are merged, each entry listing the most common genes and DNA. The sample yields around 450,000 distinct CDR3 sequences; around 16% were counted once. The biggest ten clones account for 13% to 15% of the sample. The sequenced material came from blood. Receptors originate from a woman younger than 30 with Graves' hyperthyroidism.

In its sample, this clonotype was seen a few times. The gene calls are TRBV7-3 and TRBJ2-1; the match to TRBD2 covers 11 bases. This CDR3 is 17 amino acids long. Looked up from germline, CDR1 is SGHTA and CDR2 is FQGTGA. The ends lost 1 base at V and 5 bases at J; junction bases unmatched: 7. Written as DNA, the CDR3 is TGTGCCAGCAGCTTAAGGCCCGGGACTAGCGGAAACAATGAGCAGTTCTTC. Its protein product is CASSLRPGTSGNNEQFF.

This clonotype was recorded many times. The chain couples TRBV7-3 to TRBJ2-3; D uncertain. The CDR3 extends over 14 amino acids. V lost 3 bases, J lost 6 bases, and 13 bases lay in between. CDR1 is SGHTA and CDR2 is FQGTGA in the germline V gene. CDR3 residues: CASSFGPASDTQYF. The CDR3 bases are TGTGCCAGCAGCTTCGGGCCAGCCAGCGATACGCAGTATTTT.

This clonotype was seen many times. CDR3 in DNA: TGTGCCAGCAGGCCCGGCTACGGGGCGGGGGACACTGAAGCTTTCTTT. Protein: CASRPGYGAGDTEAFF. The rearrangement links TRBV11-2 to TRBJ1-1; D is possibly TRBD1 (5 bases). Germline loops: CDR1 SGHAT, CDR2 FQNNGV. V dropped 6 bases and J dropped 3 bases, with 20 bases sitting between them. This CDR3 is 16 amino acids long.

This clonotype was picked up many times. The V gene is TRBV4-1, the J gene TRBJ2-7; 7 bases are shared with TRBD1. This CDR3 spans 13 amino acids. After removal of 3 bases from V and 5 bases from J, the junction contained 4 bases not matched to a gene. In germline, CDR1 is MGHRA, CDR2 YSYEKL. The CDR3 coding sequence is TGCGCCAGCAGCCACCGAACAGGGGACGAGCAGTACTTC. Translated: CASSHRTGDEQYF.

The rearrangement links TRBV7-9 to TRBJ1-4; 8 bases fit TRBD1. The length of the CDR3 is 17 residues. V shed 3 bases and J 7 bases; nucleotides not matched to a gene: 13. Germline V gene sequence: CDR1 SEHNR, CDR2 FQNEAQ (reference sequence). DNA of the CDR3: TGTGCCAGCAGCTTTCCCCTGACAGGGGAGGGGAGTGAAAAACTGTTTTTT. Amino acid sequence: CASSFPLTGEGSEKLFF. Based on the CDR3 plus reference TRBV7-9 and TRBJ1-4, the full variable domain is DTGVSQNPRHKITKRGQNVTFRCDPISEHNRLYWYRQTLGQGPEFLTYFQNEAQLEKSRLLSDRFSAERPKGSFSTLEIQRTEQGDSAMYLCASSFPLTGEGSEKLFFGSGTQLSVL.

The chain's CDR3 is CSASRGGADTQYF. DNA for the CDR3: TGCAGTGCTAGCAGGGGGGGCGCAGATACGCAGTATTTT. The chain has TRBV20-1 and TRBJ2-3; D may match TRBD1 or TRBD2 (7 bases each). Germline V gives CDR1 DFQATT, CDR2 SNEGSKA (reference sequence). The CDR3 length is 13 residues. The V gene lost 3 bases and the J gene lost 4 bases, with 11 bases spanning the gap.